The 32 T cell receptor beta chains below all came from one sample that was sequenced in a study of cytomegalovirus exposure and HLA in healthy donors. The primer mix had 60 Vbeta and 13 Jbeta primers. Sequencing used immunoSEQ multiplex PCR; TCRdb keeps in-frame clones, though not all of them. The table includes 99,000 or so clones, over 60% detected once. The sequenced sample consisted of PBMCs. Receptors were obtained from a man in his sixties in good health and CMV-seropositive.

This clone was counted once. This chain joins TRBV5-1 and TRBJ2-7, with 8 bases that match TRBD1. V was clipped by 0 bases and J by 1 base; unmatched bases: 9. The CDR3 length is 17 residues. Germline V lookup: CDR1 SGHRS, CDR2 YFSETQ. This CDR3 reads CASSLAVRDRLSYEQYF. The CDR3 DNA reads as TGCGCCAGCAGCTTGGCCGTCAGGGACAGGTTATCCTACGAGCAGTACTTC.

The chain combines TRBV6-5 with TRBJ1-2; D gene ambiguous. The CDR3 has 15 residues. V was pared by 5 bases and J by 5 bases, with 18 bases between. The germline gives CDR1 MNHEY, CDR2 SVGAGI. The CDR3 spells CASSRTGSADYGYTF. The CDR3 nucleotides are TGTGCCAGCAGTCGGACGGGGTCGGCTGATTATGGCTACACCTTC.

The CDR3 protein is CASSELLGQGKTGELFF. CDR3 DNA: TGCGCCAGCAGTGAGTTACTGGGACAGGGGAAGACCGGGGAGCTGTTTTTT. The V gene is TRBV10-2, the J gene TRBJ2-2; 10 nucleotides line up with TRBD1. From germline, CDR1 is WSHSY and CDR2 SAAADI. V was clipped by 1 base and J by 5 bases; unmatched bases: 7. The length of the CDR3 is 17 residues.

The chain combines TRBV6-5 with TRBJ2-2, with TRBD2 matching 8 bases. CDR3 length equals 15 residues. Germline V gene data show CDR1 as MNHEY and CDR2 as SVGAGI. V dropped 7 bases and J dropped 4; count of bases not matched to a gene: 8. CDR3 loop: CASTSGGLPTGELFF. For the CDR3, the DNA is TGTGCCAGCACCAGCGGGGGCCTCCCCACCGGGGAGCTGTTTTTT.

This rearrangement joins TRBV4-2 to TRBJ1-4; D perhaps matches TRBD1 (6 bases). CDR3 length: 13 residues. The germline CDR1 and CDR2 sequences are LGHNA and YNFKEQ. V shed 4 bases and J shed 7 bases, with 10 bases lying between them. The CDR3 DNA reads TGTGCCAGCAGCCCTTCGGACAGTGAAAAACTGTTTTTT. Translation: CASSPSDSEKLFF.

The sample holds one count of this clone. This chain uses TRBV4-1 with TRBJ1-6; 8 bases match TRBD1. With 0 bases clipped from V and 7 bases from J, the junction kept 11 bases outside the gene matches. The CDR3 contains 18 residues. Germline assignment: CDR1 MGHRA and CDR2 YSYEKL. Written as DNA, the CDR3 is TGCGCCAGCAGCCAAGATTTTCAGGGGGCCACTTCGAATTCACCCCTCCACTTT. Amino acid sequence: CASSQDFQGATSNSPLHF.

CDR3 protein: CSVTPGQGYNEQFF. As DNA, the CDR3 is TGCAGCGTGACTCCGGGACAGGGATACAATGAGCAGTTCTTC. This chain links TRBV29-1 with TRBJ2-1; 9 bases fit TRBD1. The junction had 7 bases not matched to a gene; V was cut back by 6 bases and J by 4 bases. Germline V lookup: CDR1 SQVTM, CDR2 ANQGSEA. The CDR3 runs 14 residues.

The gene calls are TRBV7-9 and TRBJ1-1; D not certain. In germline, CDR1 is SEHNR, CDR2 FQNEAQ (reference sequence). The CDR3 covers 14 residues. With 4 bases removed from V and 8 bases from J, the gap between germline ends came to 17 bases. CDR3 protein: CASSSTTGVPEAFF. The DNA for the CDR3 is TGTGCCAGCAGCTCCACCACCGGGGTCCCCGAAGCTTTCTTT. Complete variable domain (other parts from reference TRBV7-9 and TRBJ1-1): DTGVSQNPRHKITKRGQNVTFRCDPISEHNRLYWYRQTLGQGPEFLTYFQNEAQLEKSRLLSDRFSAERPKGSFSTLEIQRTEQGDSAMYLCASSSTTGVPEAFFGQGTRLTVV.

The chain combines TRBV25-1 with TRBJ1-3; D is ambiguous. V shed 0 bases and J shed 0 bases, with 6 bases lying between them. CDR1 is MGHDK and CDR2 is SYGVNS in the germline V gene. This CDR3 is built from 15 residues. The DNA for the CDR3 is TGTGCCAGCAGTGAATACTCCGGCTCTGGAAACACCATATATTTT. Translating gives CASSEYSGSGNTIYF.

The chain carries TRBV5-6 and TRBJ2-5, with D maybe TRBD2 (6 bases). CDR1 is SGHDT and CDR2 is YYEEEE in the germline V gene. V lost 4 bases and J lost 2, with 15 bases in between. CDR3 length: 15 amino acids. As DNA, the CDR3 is TGTGCCAGCAGCCTTGGAGGGTCTGCTCAAGAGACCCAGTACTTC. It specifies CASSLGGSAQETQYF.

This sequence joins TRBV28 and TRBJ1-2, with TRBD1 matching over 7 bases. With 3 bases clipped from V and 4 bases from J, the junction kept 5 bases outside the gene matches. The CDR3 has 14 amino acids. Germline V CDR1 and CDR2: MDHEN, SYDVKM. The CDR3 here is CASSLRAGGYGYTF. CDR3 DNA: TGTGCCAGCAGTTTGAGGGCAGGGGGCTATGGCTACACCTTC.

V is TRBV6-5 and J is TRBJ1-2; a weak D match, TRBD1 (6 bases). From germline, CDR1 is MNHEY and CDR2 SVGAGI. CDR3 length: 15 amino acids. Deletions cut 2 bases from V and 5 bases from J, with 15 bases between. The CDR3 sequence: CASSYLEGGIYGYTF. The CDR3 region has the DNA TGTGCCAGCAGTTACCTAGAAGGGGGAATATATGGCTACACCTTC.

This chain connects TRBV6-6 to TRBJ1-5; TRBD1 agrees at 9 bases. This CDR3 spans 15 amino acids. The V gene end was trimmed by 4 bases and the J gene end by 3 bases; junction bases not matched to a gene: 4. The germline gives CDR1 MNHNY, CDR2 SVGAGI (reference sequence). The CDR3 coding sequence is TGTGCCAGCAGTTTGGGACAGGGAGACAATCAGCCCCAGCATTTT. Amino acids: CASSLGQGDNQPQHF.

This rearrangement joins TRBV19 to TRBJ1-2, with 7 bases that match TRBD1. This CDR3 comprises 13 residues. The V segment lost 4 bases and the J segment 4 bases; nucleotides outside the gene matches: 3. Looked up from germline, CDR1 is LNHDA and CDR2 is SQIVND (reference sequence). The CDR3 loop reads CASSTGGSYGYTF. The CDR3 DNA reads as TGTGCCAGTAGTACAGGGGGTAGCTATGGCTACACCTTC.

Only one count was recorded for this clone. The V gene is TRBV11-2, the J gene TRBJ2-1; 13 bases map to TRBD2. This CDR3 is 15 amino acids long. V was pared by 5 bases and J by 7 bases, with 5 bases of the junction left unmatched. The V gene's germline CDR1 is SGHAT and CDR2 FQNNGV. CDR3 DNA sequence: TGTGCCAGCAGCCCCCGGACTAGCGGGAGTAATGAGCAGTTCTTC. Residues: CASSPRTSGSNEQFF.

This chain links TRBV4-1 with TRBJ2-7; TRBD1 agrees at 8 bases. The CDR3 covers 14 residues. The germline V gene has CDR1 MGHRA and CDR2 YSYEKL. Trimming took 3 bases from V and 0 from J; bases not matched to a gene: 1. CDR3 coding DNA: TGCGCCAGCAGCCAGGGACAGGACTCCTACGAGCAGTACTTC. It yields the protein CASSQGQDSYEQYF.

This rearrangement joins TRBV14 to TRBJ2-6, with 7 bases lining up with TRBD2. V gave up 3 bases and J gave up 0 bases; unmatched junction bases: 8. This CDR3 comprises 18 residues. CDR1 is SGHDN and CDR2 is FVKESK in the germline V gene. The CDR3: CASSHRGGGSSGANVLTF. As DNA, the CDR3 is TGTGCCAGCAGCCACCGGGGCGGGGGAAGCTCTGGGGCCAACGTCCTGACTTTC.

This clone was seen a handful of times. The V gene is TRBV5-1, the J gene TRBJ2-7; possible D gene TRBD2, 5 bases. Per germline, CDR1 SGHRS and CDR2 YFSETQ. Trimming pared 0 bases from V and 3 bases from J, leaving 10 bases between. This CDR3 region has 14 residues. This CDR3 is CASSLDKGVYEQYF. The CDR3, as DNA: TGCGCCAGCAGCTTGGACAAGGGAGTCTACGAGCAGTACTTC. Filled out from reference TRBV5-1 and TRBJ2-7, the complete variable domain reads KAGVTQTPRYLIKTRGQQVTLSCSPISGHRSVSWYQQTPGQGLQFLFEYFSETQRNKGNFPGRFSGRQFSNSRSEMNVSTLELGDSALYLCASSLDKGVYEQYFGPGTRLTVT.

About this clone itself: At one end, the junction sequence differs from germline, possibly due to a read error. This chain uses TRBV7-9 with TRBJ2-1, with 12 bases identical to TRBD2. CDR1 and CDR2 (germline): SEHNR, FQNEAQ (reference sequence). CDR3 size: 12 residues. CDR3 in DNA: TGTTCCAGCAGCCAGGGACTAGCGGGGCAGTTCTTC. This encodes CSSSQGLAGQFF.

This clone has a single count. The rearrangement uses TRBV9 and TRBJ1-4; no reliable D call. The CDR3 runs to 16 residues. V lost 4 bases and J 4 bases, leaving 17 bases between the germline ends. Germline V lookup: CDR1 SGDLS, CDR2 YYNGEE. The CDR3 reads CASSPHQVGLNEKLFF. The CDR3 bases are TGTGCCAGCAGCCCACACCAGGTGGGCCTTAATGAAAAACTGTTTTTT.

The CDR3: CASSRGQGANEQYF. CDR3 nucleotides: TGCGCCAGCAGCAGGGGACAGGGCGCGAACGAGCAGTACTTC. The genes are TRBV23-1 and TRBJ2-5, with 9 bases matching TRBD1. The J call is doubtful: the DNA matches TRBJ2-7 better. TRBV23-1 is assigned to the ORF class and has an uncertain function. CDR3 length equals 14 residues.

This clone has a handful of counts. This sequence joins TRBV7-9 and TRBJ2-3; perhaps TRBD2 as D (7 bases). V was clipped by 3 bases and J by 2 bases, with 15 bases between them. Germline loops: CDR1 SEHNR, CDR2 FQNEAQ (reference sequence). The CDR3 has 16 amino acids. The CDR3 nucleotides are TGTGCCAGCAGCTTCCTCGGGGGGCGGCCCACAGATACGCAGTATTTT. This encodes CASSFLGGRPTDTQYF.

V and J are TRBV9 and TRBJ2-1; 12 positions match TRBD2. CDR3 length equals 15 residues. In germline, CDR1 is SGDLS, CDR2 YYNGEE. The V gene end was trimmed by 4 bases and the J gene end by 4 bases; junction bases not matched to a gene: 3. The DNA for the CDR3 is TGTGCCAGCAGCTACGGACTAGCGGGGTACAATGAGCAGTTCTTC. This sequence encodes CASSYGLAGYNEQFF.

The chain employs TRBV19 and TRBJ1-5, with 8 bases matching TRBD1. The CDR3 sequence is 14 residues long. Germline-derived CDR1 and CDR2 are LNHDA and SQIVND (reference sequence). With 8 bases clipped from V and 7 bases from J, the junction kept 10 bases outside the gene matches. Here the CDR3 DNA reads TGTGCCAGTGAGTGGACAGGGATGGGCCAGCCCCAGCATTTT. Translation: CASEWTGMGQPQHF.

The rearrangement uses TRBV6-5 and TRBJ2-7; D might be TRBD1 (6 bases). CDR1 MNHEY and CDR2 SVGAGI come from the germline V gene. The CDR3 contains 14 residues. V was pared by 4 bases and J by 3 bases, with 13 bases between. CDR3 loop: CASSSTGDLYEQYF. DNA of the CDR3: TGTGCCAGCAGTTCGACAGGTGACCTCTACGAGCAGTACTTC.

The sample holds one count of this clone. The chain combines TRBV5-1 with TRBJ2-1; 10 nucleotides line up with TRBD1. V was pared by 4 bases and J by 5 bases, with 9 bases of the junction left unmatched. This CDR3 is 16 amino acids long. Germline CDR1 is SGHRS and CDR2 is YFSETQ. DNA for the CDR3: TGCGCCAGCAGCCCCCAGACAGGGGGCGCCGACAATGAGCAGTTCTTC. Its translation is CASSPQTGGADNEQFF.

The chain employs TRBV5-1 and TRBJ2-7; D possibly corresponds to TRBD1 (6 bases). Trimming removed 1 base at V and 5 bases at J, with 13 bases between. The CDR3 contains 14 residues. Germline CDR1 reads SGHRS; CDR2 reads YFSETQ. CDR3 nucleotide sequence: TGCGCCAGCAGCTTGAGGCAGGGGACCGACGAGCAGTACTTC. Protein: CASSLRQGTDEQYF. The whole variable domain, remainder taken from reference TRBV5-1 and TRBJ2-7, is KAGVTQTPRYLIKTRGQQVTLSCSPISGHRSVSWYQQTPGQGLQFLFEYFSETQRNKGNFPGRFSGRQFSNSRSEMNVSTLELGDSALYLCASSLRQGTDEQYFGPGTRLTVT.

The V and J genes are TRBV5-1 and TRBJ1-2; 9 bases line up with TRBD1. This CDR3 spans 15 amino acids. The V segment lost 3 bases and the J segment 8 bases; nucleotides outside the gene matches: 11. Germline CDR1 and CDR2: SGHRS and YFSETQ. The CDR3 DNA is TGCGCCAGCAGCTCCTTAACCGGGACAGGGCAAGGCTACACCTTC. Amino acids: CASSSLTGTGQGYTF.

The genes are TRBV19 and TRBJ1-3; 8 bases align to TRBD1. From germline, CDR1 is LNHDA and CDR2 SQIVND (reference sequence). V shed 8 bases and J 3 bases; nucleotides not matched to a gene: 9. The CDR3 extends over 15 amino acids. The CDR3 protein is CASGGRTGNGNTIYF. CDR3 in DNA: TGTGCCAGTGGCGGCCGGACAGGGAATGGAAACACCATATATTTT.

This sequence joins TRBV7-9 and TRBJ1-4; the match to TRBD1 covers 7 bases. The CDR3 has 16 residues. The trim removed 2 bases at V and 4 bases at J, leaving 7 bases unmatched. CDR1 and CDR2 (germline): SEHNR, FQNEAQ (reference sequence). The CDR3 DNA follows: TGTGCCAGCAGCTTACTCGTACAGGGGCATAATGAAAAACTGTTTTTT. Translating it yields CASSLLVQGHNEKLFF.

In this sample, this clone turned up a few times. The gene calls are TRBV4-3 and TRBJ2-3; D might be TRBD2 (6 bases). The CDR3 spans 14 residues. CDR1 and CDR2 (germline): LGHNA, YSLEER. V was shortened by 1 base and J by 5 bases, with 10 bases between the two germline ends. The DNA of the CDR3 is TGCGCCAGCAGCCAAGCATGGAGGGGAGATACGCAGTATTTT. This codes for CASSQAWRGDTQYF.

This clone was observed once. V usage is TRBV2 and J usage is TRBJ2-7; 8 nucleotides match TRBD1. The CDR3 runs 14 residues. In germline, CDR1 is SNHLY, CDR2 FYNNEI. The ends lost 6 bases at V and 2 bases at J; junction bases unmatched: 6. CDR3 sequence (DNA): TGTGCCAGCAGGGAGGGACAGGTCACCTACGAGCAGTACTTC. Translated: CASREGQVTYEQYF.